This record covers a single T cell receptor beta chain. Its target is not known. The data stem from a study of T cell responses to AZD1222 COVID-19 vaccine. TCRdb keeps only in-frame clones here, not all; method: immunoSEQ multiplex PCR. The data contain tens of thousands of clones, 92% of them seen just once; the ten biggest clones take up 4.7%. Notes on the study in general: Nearly half of spike-specific TCRs reportedly go after variant regions that carry no mutations. It was only a handful of AZD1222 recipients who were seropositive at baseline. CD4 TCRs associated with vaccination spanned spike, dominating at 160-218 and 743-854.

Per the germline V gene, CDR1 is LNHNV and CDR2 is YYDKDF (reference sequence). There are 15 residues in the CDR3. J lost 8 bases, V lost 3 bases, and 9 bases had no gene match. This material consisted of peripheral blood, taken 28 days after the second AZD1222 dose. This chain links TRBV15 with TRBJ2-1; TRBD2 matches at 8 bases. The sequence was obtained from an adult who received the AZD1222 COVID-19 vaccine. The CDR3 DNA reads TGTGCCACCAGCAGTGAGGCTAGCGGGTCCGATGAGCAGTTCTTC. Translation gives CATSSEASGSDEQFF.